The 30 T cell receptor beta chains reported below all come from one sample, sequenced in a study of identical twins. TCRdb re-called the 5' RACE reads with MiXCR, one entry per CDR3 protein. The data contain around 1.7 million distinct CDR3 sequences, about 31% of them seen just once; the ten biggest clones take up more than 0.25%. The sample consisted of cord blood. These receptors all stem from a newborn girl in good health.

V and J are TRBV11-2 and TRBJ2-3, with TRBD2 matching over 12 bases. Germline CDR1 and CDR2: SGHAT and FQNNGV. Trimming at V came to 0 bases and at J to 8 bases, leaving 9 bases not matched to a gene. The CDR3 contains 17 residues. This chain's CDR3 is CASSLDRLAGGGPTQYF. For the CDR3, the DNA is TGTGCCAGCAGCTTAGATCGTCTAGCGGGAGGGGGTCCTACGCAGTATTTT.

The chain has TRBV9 and TRBJ2-7, with D perhaps given as TRBD1 or TRBD2 (5 bases each). This CDR3 comprises 14 residues. V was clipped by 2 bases and J by 4 bases, with 13 bases between them. In germline, CDR1 is SGDLS, CDR2 YYNGEE. For the CDR3, the DNA is TGTGCCAGCAGCGTGACAGAGACGGGGTACGAGCAGTACTTC. It codes for CASSVTETGYEQYF.

In this sample, this clonotype turned up many times. The rearrangement uses TRBV9 and TRBJ2-4, with 11 nucleotides matching TRBD2. CDR1 and CDR2 from the germline V gene are SGDLS and YYNGEE. The CDR3 loop spans 14 amino acids. V gave up 3 bases and J gave up 6 bases; unmatched junction bases: 2. CDR3 nucleotide sequence: TGTGCCAGCAGCGACGGGACTAGCGGAAACATTCAGTACTTC. This codes for CASSDGTSGNIQYF.

This clonotype was recorded a few times. V is TRBV29-1 and J is TRBJ1-2, with D perhaps matching TRBD1 (5 bases). This CDR3 has 13 residues. Trimming took off 5 bases at V and 8 bases at J, with 18 bases between the two ends. CDR1 and CDR2 (germline): SQVTM, ANQGSEA. CDR3: CSVKGFGESGYTF. The CDR3 DNA sequence: TGCAGCGTTAAGGGGTTTGGTGAGTCGGGCTACACCTTC.

The chain uses TRBV4-2 and TRBJ2-2, with 8 bases identical to TRBD2. Germline values: CDR1 LGHNA, CDR2 YNFKEQ. Trimming removed 0 bases from V and 0 bases from J; junction bases left unmatched: 6. The CDR3 has 18 amino acids. CDR3 bases: TGTGCCAGCAGCCAAGACCCTAGCGGGCCCTCGAACACCGGGGAGCTGTTTTTT. This sequence encodes CASSQDPSGPSNTGELFF.

V is TRBV11-2 and J is TRBJ2-3; 10 bases match TRBD2. The ends lost 11 bases at V and 1 base at J; junction bases unmatched: 3. The CDR3 spans 13 residues. Germline V lookup: CDR1 SGHAT, CDR2 FQNNGV. CDR3 DNA sequence: TGTGCCGCCGGGACTAGCGGCACAGATACGCAGTATTTT. This translates into CAAGTSGTDTQYF.

On this clonotype itself: A clone one base away is much larger, so this may be a read error. The gene calls are TRBV29-1 and TRBJ1-2, with 7 bases aligning to TRBD1. CDR1 SQVTM and CDR2 ANQGSEA come from the germline V gene. The CDR3 runs to 14 residues. The CDR3 DNA follows: TGCAGCGCTGAACGACAGGGAAGCGGTTATGGCTACACCTTC. Protein sequence: CSAERQGSGYGYTF.

V is TRBV6-1 and J is TRBJ2-1, with 7 nucleotides matching TRBD2. V dropped 6 bases and J dropped 8; count of bases not matched to a gene: 13. CDR1 MNHNS and CDR2 SASEGT come from the germline V gene. The CDR3 runs 15 residues. The CDR3 DNA follows: TGTGCCAGCAGACACACTAGCGCCCGGGGGGATGAGCAGTTCTTC. It yields the protein CASRHTSARGDEQFF.

This chain links TRBV5-1 with TRBJ1-1; D not resolved. Germline V gene data show CDR1 as SGHRS and CDR2 as YFSETQ. The CDR3 totals 14 residues. Deletions cut 0 bases from V and 5 bases from J, with 11 bases between. The DNA for the CDR3 is TGCGCCAGCAGCTTGGACTTTCCGGGTACTGAAGCTTTCTTT. Translated: CASSLDFPGTEAFF. Together with reference TRBV5-1 and TRBJ1-1, the CDR3 gives the full variable domain: KAGVTQTPRYLIKTRGQQVTLSCSPISGHRSVSWYQQTPGQGLQFLFEYFSETQRNKGNFPGRFSGRQFSNSRSEMNVSTLELGDSALYLCASSLDFPGTEAFFGQGTRLTVV.

There are many counts of this clonotype. The V and J genes are TRBV14 and TRBJ2-3; D is ambiguous. Germline values: CDR1 SGHDN, CDR2 FVKESK. V was cut by 0 bases and J by 0 bases, with 4 bases left in between. CDR3 length equals 14 residues. The CDR3 sequence is CASSQEASTDTQYF. Here the CDR3 DNA reads TGTGCCAGCAGCCAAGAAGCTAGCACAGATACGCAGTATTTT.

With respect to this clonotype: A junction boundary mismatches the germline segment, possibly from a read error. This chain joins TRBV25-1 and TRBJ2-1, with TRBD2 as a possible D gene (6 bases). Germline V CDR1 and CDR2: MGHDK, SYGVNS. The CDR3 covers 14 residues. The CDR3 DNA reads TGTGTCAGCAGTGAATGGGTATCGGGGGATGAGCAGTTCTTC. Residues: CVSSEWVSGDEQFF.

V is TRBV6-6 and J is TRBJ1-2; D is possibly TRBD1 (6 bases). The V gene lost 6 bases and the J gene lost 2 bases, with 13 bases spanning the gap. CDR3 length: 14 amino acids. Per germline, CDR1 MNHNY and CDR2 SVGAGI (reference sequence). CDR3 sequence: CASRRWDTNYGYTF. DNA of the CDR3: TGTGCCAGCAGGCGGTGGGACACCAACTATGGCTACACCTTC.

The chain combines TRBV20-1 with TRBJ1-5; D not certain. Trimming took off 4 bases at V and 1 base at J, with 5 bases between the two ends. The germline gives CDR1 DFQATT, CDR2 SNEGSKA (reference sequence). The CDR3 contains 12 residues. The CDR3 protein is CSAMRSNQPQHF. The CDR3 DNA reads as TGCAGTGCTATGCGCAGCAATCAGCCCCAGCATTTT.

Here the CDR3 reads CSARGSSGRAYEQYF. The CDR3 nucleotides read TGCAGTGCTAGAGGTTCTAGCGGGAGGGCCTACGAGCAGTACTTC. The chain uses TRBV20-1 and TRBJ2-7; 12 bases fit TRBD2. The CDR3 contains 15 residues. J was trimmed by 2 bases and V by 1 base; bases with no gene match: 3. Germline CDR1 reads DFQATT; CDR2 reads SNEGSKA (reference sequence).

This clonotype was counted between two and nine times. The V and J genes are TRBV20-1 and TRBJ2-7, with 10 nucleotides matching TRBD1. CDR1 is DFQATT, CDR2 SNEGSKA, per germline (reference sequence). The CDR3 sequence is 13 residues long. Germline trimming cut 6 bases from V and 3 bases from J; bases unmatched to any gene: 5. In DNA, the CDR3 is TGCAGTGCCCTCCGGGACAGGGGCTACGAGCAGTACTTC. Its translation is CSALRDRGYEQYF.

This clonotype was recorded a few times. The chain carries TRBV19 and TRBJ2-5; 8 bases are shared with TRBD1. CDR1 LNHDA and CDR2 SQIVND come from the germline V gene (reference sequence). V lost 5 bases to trimming and J lost 2 bases; unmatched junction nucleotides: 7. The CDR3 spans 15 residues. CDR3 in DNA: TGTGCCAGTAGTTCGACCGGGACAGGACAAGAGACCCAGTACTTC. Translating gives CASSSTGTGQETQYF.

This clonotype appeared a few times. The chain is built from TRBV7-2 and TRBJ1-2; D is unresolved. Trimming cost V 4 bases and J 0 bases, with 15 bases left between them. The CDR3 extends over 16 amino acids. Germline CDR1 is SGHTA and CDR2 is FQGNSA. The CDR3 is CASSSTASSSNYGYTF. CDR3 sequence (DNA): TGTGCCAGCAGCTCGACGGCCTCCAGTTCTAACTATGGCTACACCTTC. Full variable domain (outside the CDR3, taken from reference TRBV7-2 and TRBJ1-2): GAGVSQSPSNKVTEKGKDVELRCDPISGHTALYWYRQSLGQGLEFLIYFQGNSAPDKSGLPSDRFSAERTGGSVSTLTIQRTQQEDSAVYLCASSSTASSSNYGYTFGSGTRLTVV.

The genes are TRBV5-1 and TRBJ1-5; possibly TRBD1 for D (6 bases). Germline CDR1 SGHRS, CDR2 YFSETQ. The CDR3 runs to 17 residues. The V end lost 1 base, the J end lost 5 bases, and 19 bases lay between the germline ends. The CDR3 is CASSLTGMGPGDQPQHF. The DNA for the CDR3 is TGCGCCAGCAGCTTGACAGGGATGGGTCCTGGGGATCAGCCCCAGCATTTT.

This clonotype was observed a handful of times. The chain has TRBV5-1 and TRBJ1-1; D is possibly TRBD1 (5 bases). The CDR3 extends over 15 amino acids. V shed 0 bases and J shed 11 bases, with 20 bases lying between them. Germline CDR1 is SGHRS and CDR2 is YFSETQ. The CDR3 DNA reads as TGCGCCAGCAGCTTGGGGACGGACACAGCTAAGTTGGCTTTCTTT. Amino acids: CASSLGTDTAKLAFF. Looking up the rest from reference TRBV5-1 and TRBJ1-1 gives the full variable domain: KAGVTQTPRYLIKTRGQQVTLSCSPISGHRSVSWYQQTPGQGLQFLFEYFSETQRNKGNFPGRFSGRQFSNSRSEMNVSTLELGDSALYLCASSLGTDTAKLAFFGQGTRLTVV.

V gene TRBV14 combines with J gene TRBJ2-3; no definite D call. The V and J ends lost 1 base and 5 bases respectively, with 7 bases between them. CDR1 SGHDN and CDR2 FVKESK come from the germline V gene. This CDR3 has 13 amino acids. The CDR3 sequence is CASSQVNIDTQYF. DNA for the CDR3: TGTGCCAGCAGCCAAGTCAACATAGATACGCAGTATTTT.

This clonotype was recorded a few times. The chain links TRBV29-1 to TRBJ2-1, with unresolved D. The V gene lost 6 bases and the J gene lost 9 bases, with 9 bases spanning the gap. CDR3 length: 10 amino acids. Germline CDR1 is SQVTM and CDR2 is ANQGSEA. The CDR3 region is CSVGWGEQFF. DNA of the CDR3: TGCAGCGTAGGTTGGGGTGAGCAGTTCTTC.

This clonotype was recorded only once. V is TRBV5-1 and J is TRBJ2-5, with TRBD2 identical over 13 bases. The CDR3 is 16 residues long. V shed 2 bases and J 11 bases; nucleotides not matched to a gene: 12. Germline V gene sequence: CDR1 SGHRS, CDR2 YFSETQ. The CDR3 is CASSLTSGRALDEQYF. For the CDR3, the DNA is TGCGCCAGCAGCTTAACTAGCGGGAGGGCGCTCGATGAGCAGTACTTC.

V usage is TRBV5-1 and J usage is TRBJ2-7; D may be TRBD1 (6 bases). Germline V gene data show CDR1 as SGHRS and CDR2 as YFSETQ. The CDR3 has 14 amino acids. V was cut by 0 bases and J by 5 bases, with 12 bases left in between. The CDR3 DNA is TGCGCCAGCAGCTTGGCGGCAGGGGTCCACGAGCAGTACTTC. It specifies CASSLAAGVHEQYF.

This clonotype turned up a few times. The chain combines TRBV4-1 with TRBJ2-1; tentative D call: TRBD2 (6 bases). Trimming pared 0 bases from V and 8 bases from J, leaving 20 bases between. This CDR3 spans 17 amino acids. CDR1 and CDR2 from the germline V gene are MGHRA and YSYEKL. The CDR3 coding sequence is TGCGCCAGCAGCCAAGAACCCGAGGCGGGGAGGTTTGATGAGCAGTTCTTC. Translated, it gives CASSQEPEAGRFDEQFF.

V gene TRBV30 combines with J gene TRBJ2-1; 12 positions match TRBD2. There are 16 residues in the CDR3. The junction had 11 bases not matched to a gene; V was cut back by 5 bases and J by 6 bases. The germline V gene has CDR1 GTSNPN and CDR2 SVGIG (reference sequence). The CDR3 coding sequence is TGTGCCTGGGGGTACCAATGGGGACTAGCGGGCAATGAGCAGTTCTTC. It translates to CAWGYQWGLAGNEQFF. Full variable domain (rest looked up from reference TRBV30 and TRBJ2-1): SQTIHQWPATLVQPVGSPLSLECTVEGTSNPNLYWYRQAAGRGLQLLFYSVGIGQISSEVPQNLSASRPQDRQFILSSKKLLLSDSGFYLCAWGYQWGLAGNEQFFGPGTRLTVL.

The chain employs TRBV20-1 and TRBJ2-2, with a tentative D call TRBD2 (5 bases). The V and J ends lost 1 base and 4 bases respectively, with 10 bases between them. CDR3 length equals 14 residues. CDR1 is DFQATT, CDR2 SNEGSKA, per germline (reference sequence). DNA of the CDR3: TGCAGTGCTAGAGGTATAGGAGGCACCGGGGAGCTGTTTTTT. Its protein product is CSARGIGGTGELFF.

The genes are TRBV5-1 and TRBJ1-1; D unresolved. The V end lost 2 bases, the J end lost 4 bases, and 15 bases lay between the germline ends. Per the germline V gene, CDR1 is SGHRS and CDR2 is YFSETQ. CDR3 size: 15 residues. CDR3 nucleotides: TGCGCCAGCAGCTTAAGTGGCGGGGAAGGCACTGAAGCTTTCTTT. The encoded protein is CASSLSGGEGTEAFF.

This clonotype was detected a few times. The chain uses TRBV25-1 and TRBJ1-4; D perhaps matches TRBD1 (6 bases). The V end was cut by 4 bases, the J end by 2 bases, with 17 bases between. This CDR3 comprises 17 residues. Germline CDR1 reads MGHDK; CDR2 reads SYGVNS. Here the CDR3 reads CASSVRGQGWTNEKLFF. The CDR3 DNA sequence: TGTGCCAGCAGTGTTCGTGGGCAGGGGTGGACTAATGAAAAACTGTTTTTT. The full variable domain, with the rest looked up from reference TRBV25-1 and TRBJ1-4, is EADIYQTPRYLVIGTGKKITLECSQTMGHDKMYWYQQDPGMELHLIHYSYGVNSTEKGDLSSESTVSRIRTEHFPLTLESARPSHTSQYLCASSVRGQGWTNEKLFFGSGTQLSVL.

This clonotype has ten or more counts. This rearrangement joins TRBV6-5 to TRBJ1-5, with D hard to call. The CDR3 contains 13 residues. Between the trimmed V and J ends, which lost 0 bases and 7 bases, there was a span of 7 bases. CDR1 MNHEY and CDR2 SVGAGI come from the germline V gene. The CDR3 loop reads CASSYSTGQPQHF. The CDR3 DNA is TGTGCCAGCAGTTACTCGACCGGCCAGCCCCAGCATTTT.

J is TRBJ2-1 and V is TRBV14, with 10 bases that match TRBD2. Trimming removed 2 bases from V and 7 bases from J; junction bases left unmatched: 8. The germline gives CDR1 SGHDN, CDR2 FVKESK. The CDR3 loop spans 16 amino acids. CDR3 residues: CASSQKLLAGENEQFF. CDR3 DNA: TGTGCCAGCAGCCAAAAATTGCTAGCGGGAGAGAATGAGCAGTTCTTC.